This T cell receptor (beta chain) was captured by sequencing in a study of blood T cell repertoires in COVID-19. Across the whole study: PBMCs, B-cell-depleted T cells, or T cells were the source of the cDNA or gDNA that made up the material.

Assay: immunoSEQ multiplex PCR; the TCRdb copy retains only in-frame clones and omits some. The sample has around 310,000 clones; more than 80% are singletons. During active infection, Seattle patients enrolled and were then monitored through disease. Trimming removed 0 bases from V and 5 bases from J, with 5 bases in between. The CDR3 loop spans 13 amino acids. The V gene's germline CDR1 is ENHRY and CDR2 SYGVKD. The receptor was isolated from a woman in her 30s with COVID-19, enrolled during active disease. The rearrangement links TRBV10-3 to TRBJ1-5; D unclear. The sample was peripheral blood. This CDR3 is CAISESGDQPQHF. For the CDR3, the DNA is TGTGCCATCAGTGAGTCCGGAGATCAGCCCCAGCATTTT.